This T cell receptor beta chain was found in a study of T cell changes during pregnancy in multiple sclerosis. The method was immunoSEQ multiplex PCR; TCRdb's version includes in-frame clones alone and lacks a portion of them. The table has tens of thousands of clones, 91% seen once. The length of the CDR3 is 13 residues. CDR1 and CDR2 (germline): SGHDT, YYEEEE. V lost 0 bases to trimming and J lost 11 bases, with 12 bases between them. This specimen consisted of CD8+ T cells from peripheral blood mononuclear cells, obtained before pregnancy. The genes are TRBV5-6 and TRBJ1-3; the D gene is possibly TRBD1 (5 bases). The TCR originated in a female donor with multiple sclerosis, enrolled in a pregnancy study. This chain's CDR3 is CASSLGGIGPIYF. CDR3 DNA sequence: TGTGCCAGCAGCTTGGGGGGCATCGGTCCCATATATTTT.